This T cell receptor (beta chain) emerged from a study of patients and donors after allogeneic stem cell transplantation. This clonotype was recorded a few times. This CDR3 contains 14 residues. CDR1 is LGHDT, CDR2 YNNKEL, per germline (reference sequence). Trimming removed 1 base at V and 4 bases at J, with 10 bases between. TCRdb reprocessed the RT-PCR reads via MiXCR and lists one record per CDR3 protein. This sample has about a million distinct CDR3 sequences, with more than 15% found just once. This clonotype was obtained from a human donor who was either an allogeneic HSCT recipient or a stem cell or donor lymphocyte infusion donor (not recorded which). It is not recorded whose cells these are; they may come from a transplant donor. This chain uses TRBV3-1 with TRBJ1-2; no firm D call. Sequenced: blood, either unsorted or a sorted T cell fraction (not recorded which). The CDR3 DNA sequence: TGTGCCAGCAGCCAAGGGGAGGGAATCTATGGCTACACCTTC. It translates to CASSQGEGIYGYTF.